This T cell receptor (beta chain) appears in the sequencing data of a study of blood T cell repertoires in COVID-19. About the study: Sources were T cells, B-cell-depleted T cells, or PBMCs; the material itself was cDNA or gDNA.

Original processing methods: Nucleated cell counts were estimated from reference gene primer amplification. Data came from immunoSEQ multiplex PCR; TCRdb stores just in-frame clones and leaves some out. The DNA gave D and trimming, while V, J and clone size come from that table. The top ten clones hold roughly 1.7% of a sample with roughly 200,000 clones, about 85% of them seen once. J gave up 4 bases and V 2 bases, and 8 bases lay outside the gene matches. Germline V gene sequence: CDR1 MNHEY, CDR2 SMNVEV (reference sequence). The CDR3 sequence is 16 residues long. This clone came up a few times. This chain connects TRBV27 to TRBJ2-7; 10 nucleotides line up with TRBD2. The clonotype was recovered from a man in his 70s with acute or convalescent COVID-19. Sequencing input: peripheral blood. The CDR3 is CASSLVIAGGAYEQYF. CDR3 nucleotides: TGTGCCAGCAGTTTAGTTATAGCGGGAGGAGCGTACGAGCAGTACTTC.